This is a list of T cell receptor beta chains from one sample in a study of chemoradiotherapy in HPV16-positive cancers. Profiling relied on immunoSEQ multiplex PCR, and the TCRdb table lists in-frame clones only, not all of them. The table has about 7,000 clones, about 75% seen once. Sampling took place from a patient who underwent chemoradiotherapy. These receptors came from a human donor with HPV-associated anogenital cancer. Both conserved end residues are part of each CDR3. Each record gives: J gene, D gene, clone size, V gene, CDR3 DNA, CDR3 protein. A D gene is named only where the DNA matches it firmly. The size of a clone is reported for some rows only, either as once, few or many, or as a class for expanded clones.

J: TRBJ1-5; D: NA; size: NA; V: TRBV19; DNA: TGTGCCAGTAGTATCAGGGGTAGGGATCAGCCCCAGCATTTT; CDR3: CASSIRGRDQPQHF
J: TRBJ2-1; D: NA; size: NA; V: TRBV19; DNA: TGTGCCAGTAGTATCGGGGCTTTGAGCTCCTACAATGAGCAGTTCTTC; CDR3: CASSIGALSSYNEQFF
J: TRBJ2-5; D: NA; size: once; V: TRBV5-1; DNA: TGCGCCAGCAGCTTGGAGGGCAGACTTTTGGAGACCCAGTACTTC; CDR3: CASSLEGRLLETQYF
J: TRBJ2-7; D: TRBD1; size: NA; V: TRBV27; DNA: TGTGCCAGCAGTTTAAATTCAGGGGGCAGGCCTTACTCCTACGAGCAGTACTTC; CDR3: CASSLNSGGRPYSYEQYF
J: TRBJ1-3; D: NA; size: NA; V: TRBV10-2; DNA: TGCGCCAGCGCTCGTGGGGACTCTGGAAACACCATATATTTT; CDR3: CASARGDSGNTIYF
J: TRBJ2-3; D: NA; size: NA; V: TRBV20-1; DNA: TGCAGTGCTTTAGAGGGGAGTACGCAGTATTTT; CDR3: CSALEGSTQYF
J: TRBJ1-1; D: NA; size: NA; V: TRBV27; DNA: TGTGCCAGCAGTCCGTGGGGGATTAACACTGAAGCTTTCTTT; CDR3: CASSPWGINTEAFF
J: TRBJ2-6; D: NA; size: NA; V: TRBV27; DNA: TGTGCCAGCAGTTTGCGGCAGGCCAACGTCCTGACTTTC; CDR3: CASSLRQANVLTF
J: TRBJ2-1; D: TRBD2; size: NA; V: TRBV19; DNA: TGTGCCAGTAGAGGGACTAGCGGGATGATCTCCTACAATGAGCAGTTCTTC; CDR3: CASRGTSGMISYNEQFF
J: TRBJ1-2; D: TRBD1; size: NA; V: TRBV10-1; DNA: TGCGCCAGCAGTGAGAACCGGGACAGGGATAACTATGGCTACACCTTC; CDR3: CASSENRDRDNYGYTF
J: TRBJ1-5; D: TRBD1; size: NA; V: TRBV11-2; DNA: TGTGCCAGCAGCTGGGACAGGGGAAGCAATCAGCCCCAGCATTTT; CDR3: CASSWDRGSNQPQHF
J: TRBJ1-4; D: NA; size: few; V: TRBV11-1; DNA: TGTGCCAGCAGCCGAGGGACGACTAATGAAAAACTGTTTTTT; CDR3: CASSRGTTNEKLFF
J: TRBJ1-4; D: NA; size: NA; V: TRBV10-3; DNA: TGTGCCATCAGTCGGGCAGGGAATGAAAAACTGTTTTTT; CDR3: CAISRAGNEKLFF
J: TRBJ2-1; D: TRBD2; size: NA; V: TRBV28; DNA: TGTGCCAGCAGCCATATAGCGGGAGGGCCAAATGAGCAGTTCTTC; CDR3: CASSHIAGGPNEQFF
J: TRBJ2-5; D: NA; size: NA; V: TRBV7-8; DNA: TGTGCCAGCAGCTTAGTTGCGGGCGGATTGGAAGAGACCCAGTACTTC; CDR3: CASSLVAGGLEETQYF
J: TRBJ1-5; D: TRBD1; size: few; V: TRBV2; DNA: TGTGCCAGCAGAAAAAGGGGGCCGGCAGGGAATCAGCCCCAGCATTTT; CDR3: CASRKRGPAGNQPQHF
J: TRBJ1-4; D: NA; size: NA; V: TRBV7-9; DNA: TGTGCCAGCAGCCCCGGGACCGAATGGAAACTGTTTTTT; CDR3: CASSPGTEWKLFF
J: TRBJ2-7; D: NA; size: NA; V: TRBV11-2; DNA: TGTGCCAGCAGCCTCCAGAGCTCCTACGAGCAGTACTTC; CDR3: CASSLQSSYEQYF
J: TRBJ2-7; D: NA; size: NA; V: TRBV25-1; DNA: TGTGCCAGCACCACAGGAGACTCCTACGAGCAGTACTTC; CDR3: CASTTGDSYEQYF
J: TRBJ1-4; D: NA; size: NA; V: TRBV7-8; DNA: TGTGCCAGCAGCAGGATAGTCTCAACTAATGAAAAACTGTTTTTT; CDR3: CASSRIVSTNEKLFF
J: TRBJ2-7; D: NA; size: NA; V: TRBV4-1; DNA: TGCGCCAGCAGCCAAGATTGGCGATCCTACGAGCTGGGGCAGTACTTC; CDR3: CASSQDWRSYELGQYF
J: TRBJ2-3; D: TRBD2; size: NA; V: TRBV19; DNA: TGTGCCAGTAGTACCCTTAGCGGGGGCAGCACAGATACGCAGTATTTT; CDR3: CASSTLSGGSTDTQYF
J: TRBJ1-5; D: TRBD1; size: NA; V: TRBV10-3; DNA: TGTGCCATCAGGTCCGAGGGGACAGGGGGCGTGGGGGTAGGCCAGCCCCAGCATTTT; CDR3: CAIRSEGTGGVGVGQPQHF
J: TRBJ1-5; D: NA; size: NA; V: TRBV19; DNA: TGTGCCAGTAAGACCGGGACTACGGGGGCGAATCAGCCCCAGCATTTT; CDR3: CASKTGTTGANQPQHF
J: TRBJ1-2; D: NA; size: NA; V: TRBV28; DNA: TGTGCCAGCAGTTCGTTTTCATATGGCTACACCTTC; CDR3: CASSSFSYGYTF
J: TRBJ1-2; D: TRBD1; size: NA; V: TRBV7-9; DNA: TGTGCCAGCAGCCTGGGACAGGGGGCAGGTGGCTACACCTTC; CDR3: CASSLGQGAGGYTF
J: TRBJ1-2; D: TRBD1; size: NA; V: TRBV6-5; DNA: TGTGCCACCCGAATTTCCGGGACAGGGACTGGCTACACCTTC; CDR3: CATRISGTGTGYTF
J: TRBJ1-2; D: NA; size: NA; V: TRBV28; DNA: TGTGCCAGCAGGTCCTCGGACTCTCGTGTCTATGGCTACACCTTC; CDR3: CASRSSDSRVYGYTF
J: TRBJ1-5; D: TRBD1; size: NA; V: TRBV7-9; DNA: TGTGCCAGCAGCGGACAGGGAGGTAATCAGCCCCAGCATTTT; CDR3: CASSGQGGNQPQHF
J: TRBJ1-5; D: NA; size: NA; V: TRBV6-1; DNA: TGTGCCAGCAGTGAACCTGGACAGTACAATCAGCCCCAGCATTTT; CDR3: CASSEPGQYNQPQHF
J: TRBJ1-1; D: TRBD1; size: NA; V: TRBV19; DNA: TGTGCCAGTAGTTGGGCAGGGGGAATGAACACTGAAGCTTTCTTT; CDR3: CASSWAGGMNTEAFF
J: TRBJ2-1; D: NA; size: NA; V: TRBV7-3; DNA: TGTGCCAGCAGCTTAAACGGGGGAACATACAATGAGCAGTTCTTC; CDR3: CASSLNGGTYNEQFF
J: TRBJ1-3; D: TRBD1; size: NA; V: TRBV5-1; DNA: TGCGCCAGCAGCTTGGCCGCGACAGGGGCCTCTGGAAACACCATATATTTT; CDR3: CASSLAATGASGNTIYF
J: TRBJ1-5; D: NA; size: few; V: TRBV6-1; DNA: TGTGCCAGCAGTGAACTTCGCCCTCAGCCCCAGCATTTT; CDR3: CASSELRPQPQHF
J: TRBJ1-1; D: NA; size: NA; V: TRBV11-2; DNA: TGTGCCAGCAGCTTAGTCTTGCAGAACACTGAAGCTTTCTTT; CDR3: CASSLVLQNTEAFF